Here is one T cell receptor (beta chain) with its context. Its antigen remains unknown. The source of the sample is a study of T-cell memory formation after mild COVID-19. Findings of the study overall: Some clones that responded were present in memory (sampled pre-infection), which suggests cross-reactive memory joined.

One entry per CDR3 protein results from TCRdb running MiXCR on the 5' RACE reads. The table includes approximately 400,000 distinct CDR3 sequences, less than 25% detected once. Unmatched junction bases numbered 10, after V lost 5 bases and J lost 3 bases. Germline CDR1 reads LGHNA; CDR2 reads YNFKEQ. The CDR3 spans 16 residues. Sequencing used PBMCs or a T cell subset sorted from them (not recorded which). This clonotype originated in an adult woman who had mild COVID-19 (a few samples of this study predate the infection). Cell type and time point are not known. The chain carries TRBV4-2 and TRBJ2-7, with 10 positions matching TRBD1. DNA for the CDR3: TGTGCCAGCAGCGCACCTCGAGGGACAGGGGACTACGAGCAGTACTTC. The encoded protein is CASSAPRGTGDYEQYF.